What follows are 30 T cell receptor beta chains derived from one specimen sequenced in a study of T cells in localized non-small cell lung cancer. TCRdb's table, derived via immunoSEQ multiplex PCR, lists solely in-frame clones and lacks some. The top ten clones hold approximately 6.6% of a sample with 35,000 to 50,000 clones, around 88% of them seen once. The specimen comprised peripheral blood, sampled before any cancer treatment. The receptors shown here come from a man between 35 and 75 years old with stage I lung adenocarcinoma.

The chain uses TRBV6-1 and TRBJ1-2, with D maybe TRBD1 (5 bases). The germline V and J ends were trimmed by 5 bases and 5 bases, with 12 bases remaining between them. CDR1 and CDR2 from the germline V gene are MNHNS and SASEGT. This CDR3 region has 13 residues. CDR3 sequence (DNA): TGTGCCAGCAGTTGGGGCAGGTCTTATGGCTACACCTTC. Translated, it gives CASSWGRSYGYTF.

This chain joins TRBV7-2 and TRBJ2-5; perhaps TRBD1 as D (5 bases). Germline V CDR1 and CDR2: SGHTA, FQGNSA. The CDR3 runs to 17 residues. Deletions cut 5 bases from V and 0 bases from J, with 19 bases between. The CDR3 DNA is TGTGCCAGCAGCCTTACAGCTACGGCAGGGTACCAAGAGACCCAGTACTTC. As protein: CASSLTATAGYQETQYF.

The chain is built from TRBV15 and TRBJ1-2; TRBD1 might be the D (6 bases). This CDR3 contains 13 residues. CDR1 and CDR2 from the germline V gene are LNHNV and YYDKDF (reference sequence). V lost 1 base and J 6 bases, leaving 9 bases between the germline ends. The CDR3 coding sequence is TGTGCCACCAGCAGAGGGGCAGGGGATGGCTACACCTTC. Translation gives CATSRGAGDGYTF.

This CDR3 is CASSLGASSYNEQFF. In nucleotides, the CDR3 is TGTGCCAGCAGCTTGGGGGCCAGCTCCTACAATGAGCAGTTCTTC. The gene calls are TRBV5-8 and TRBJ2-1; the D is unclear. Germline CDR1 is SGHTS and CDR2 is YDEGEE. V lost 0 bases, J lost 0 bases, and 7 bases lay in between. This CDR3 has 15 amino acids.

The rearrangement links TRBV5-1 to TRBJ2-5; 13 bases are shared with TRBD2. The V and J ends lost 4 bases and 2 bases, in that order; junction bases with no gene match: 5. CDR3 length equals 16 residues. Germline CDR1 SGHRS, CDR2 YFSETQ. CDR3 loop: CASSRGLAGSQETQYF. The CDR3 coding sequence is TGCGCCAGCAGCAGGGGACTAGCGGGAAGTCAAGAGACCCAGTACTTC.

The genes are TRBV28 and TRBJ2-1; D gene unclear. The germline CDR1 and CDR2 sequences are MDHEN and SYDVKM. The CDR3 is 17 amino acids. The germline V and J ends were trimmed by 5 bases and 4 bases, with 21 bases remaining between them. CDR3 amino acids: CASSERTSPLGYNEQFF. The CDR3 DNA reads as TGTGCCAGCAGTGAGAGAACGAGCCCCCTGGGGTACAATGAGCAGTTCTTC. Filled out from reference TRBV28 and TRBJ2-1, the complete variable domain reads DVKVTQSSRYLVKRTGEKVFLECVQDMDHENMFWYRQDPGLGLRLIYFSYDVKMKEKGDIPEGYSVSREKKERFSLILESASTNQTSMYLCASSERTSPLGYNEQFFGPGTRLTVL.

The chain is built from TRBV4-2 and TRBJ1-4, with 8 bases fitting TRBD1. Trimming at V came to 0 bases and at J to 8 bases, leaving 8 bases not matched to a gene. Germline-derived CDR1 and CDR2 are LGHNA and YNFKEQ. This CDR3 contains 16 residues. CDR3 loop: CASSQDLNRGDEKLFF. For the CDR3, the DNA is TGTGCCAGCAGCCAAGATCTTAACAGGGGGGACGAAAAACTGTTTTTT.

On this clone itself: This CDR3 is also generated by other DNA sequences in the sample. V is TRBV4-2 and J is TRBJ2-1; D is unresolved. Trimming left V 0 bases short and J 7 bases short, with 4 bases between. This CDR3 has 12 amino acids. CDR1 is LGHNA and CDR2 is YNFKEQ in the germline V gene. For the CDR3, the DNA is TGTGCCAGCAGCCAAGATCGTAATGAGCAGTTCTTC. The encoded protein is CASSQDRNEQFF.

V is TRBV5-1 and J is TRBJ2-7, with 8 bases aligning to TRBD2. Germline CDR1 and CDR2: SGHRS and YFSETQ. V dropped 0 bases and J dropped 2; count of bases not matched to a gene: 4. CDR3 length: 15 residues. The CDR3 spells CASSLAEAGAYEQYF. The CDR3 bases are TGCGCCAGCAGCTTGGCTGAAGCGGGAGCCTACGAGCAGTACTTC.

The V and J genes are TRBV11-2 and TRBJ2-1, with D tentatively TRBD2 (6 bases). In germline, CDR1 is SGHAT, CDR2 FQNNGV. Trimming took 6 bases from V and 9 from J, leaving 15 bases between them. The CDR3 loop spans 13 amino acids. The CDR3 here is CASRLSGETEQFF. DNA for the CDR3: TGTGCCAGCAGATTGTCGGGGGAAACTGAGCAGTTCTTC.

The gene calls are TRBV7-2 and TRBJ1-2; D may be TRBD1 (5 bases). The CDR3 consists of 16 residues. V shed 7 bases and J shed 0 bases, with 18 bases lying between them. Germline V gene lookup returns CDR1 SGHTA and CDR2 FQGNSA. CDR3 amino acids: CASTEDRGLANYGYTF. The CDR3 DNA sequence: TGTGCCAGCACAGAGGACCGGGGCCTAGCTAACTATGGCTACACCTTC.

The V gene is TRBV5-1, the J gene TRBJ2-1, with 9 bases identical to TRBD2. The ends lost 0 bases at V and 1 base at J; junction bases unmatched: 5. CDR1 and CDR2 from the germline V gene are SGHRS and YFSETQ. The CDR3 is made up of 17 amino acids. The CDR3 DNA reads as TGCGCCAGCAGCTTGGGACAGGCGGGAGGGTCCTACAATGAGCAGTTCTTC. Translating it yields CASSLGQAGGSYNEQFF.

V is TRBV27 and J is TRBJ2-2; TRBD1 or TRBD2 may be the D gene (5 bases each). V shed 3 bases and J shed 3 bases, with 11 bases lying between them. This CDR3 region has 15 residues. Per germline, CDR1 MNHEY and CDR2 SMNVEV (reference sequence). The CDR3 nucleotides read TGTGCCAGCAGTTTCGAGAGGGGCCACACCGGGGAGCTGTTTTTT. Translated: CASSFERGHTGELFF.

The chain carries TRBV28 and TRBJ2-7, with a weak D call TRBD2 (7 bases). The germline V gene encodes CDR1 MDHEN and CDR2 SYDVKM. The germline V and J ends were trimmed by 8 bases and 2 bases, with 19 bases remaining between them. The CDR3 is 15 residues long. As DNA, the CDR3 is TGTGCCAGCCGGGGAGGGTTAGGGGGAGCCTACGAGCAGTACTTC. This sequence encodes CASRGGLGGAYEQYF.

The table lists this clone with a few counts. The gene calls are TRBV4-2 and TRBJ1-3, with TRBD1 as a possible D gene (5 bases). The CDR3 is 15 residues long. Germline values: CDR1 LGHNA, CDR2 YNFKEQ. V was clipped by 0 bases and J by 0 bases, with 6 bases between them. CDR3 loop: CASSQDQGSGNTIYF. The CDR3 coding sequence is TGTGCCAGCAGCCAAGACCAGGGCTCTGGAAACACCATATATTTT.

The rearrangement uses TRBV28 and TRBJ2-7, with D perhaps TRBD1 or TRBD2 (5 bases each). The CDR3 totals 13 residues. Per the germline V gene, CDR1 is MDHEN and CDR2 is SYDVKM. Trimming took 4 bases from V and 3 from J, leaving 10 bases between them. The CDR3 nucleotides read TGTGCCAGCAGTTCTGGGGGAAACTACGAGCAGTACTTC. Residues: CASSSGGNYEQYF. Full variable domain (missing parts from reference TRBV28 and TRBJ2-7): DVKVTQSSRYLVKRTGEKVFLECVQDMDHENMFWYRQDPGLGLRLIYFSYDVKMKEKGDIPEGYSVSREKKERFSLILESASTNQTSMYLCASSSGGNYEQYFGPGTRLTVT.

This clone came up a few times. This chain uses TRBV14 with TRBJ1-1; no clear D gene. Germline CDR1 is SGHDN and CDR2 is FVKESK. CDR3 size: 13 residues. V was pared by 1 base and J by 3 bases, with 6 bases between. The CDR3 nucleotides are TGTGCCAGCAGCCAAGGACGCTACACTGAAGCTTTCTTT. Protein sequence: CASSQGRYTEAFF.

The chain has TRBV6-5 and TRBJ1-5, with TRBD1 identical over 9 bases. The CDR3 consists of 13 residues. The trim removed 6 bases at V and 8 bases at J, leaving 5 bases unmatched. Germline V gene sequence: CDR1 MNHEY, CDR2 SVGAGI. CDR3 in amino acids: CASRRTGAEPQHF. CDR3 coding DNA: TGTGCCAGCAGGAGGACAGGGGCTGAGCCCCAGCATTTT.

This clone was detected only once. The CDR3 nucleotides read TGCAGCGTTGACAGGGGGACGGGCATTCAGTACTTC. Its protein product is CSVDRGTGIQYF. The chain employs TRBV29-1 and TRBJ2-4; 7 nucleotides agree with TRBD1. J was trimmed by 9 bases and V by 3 bases; bases with no gene match: 5. The CDR3 has 12 residues. Per the germline V gene, CDR1 is SQVTM and CDR2 is ANQGSEA.

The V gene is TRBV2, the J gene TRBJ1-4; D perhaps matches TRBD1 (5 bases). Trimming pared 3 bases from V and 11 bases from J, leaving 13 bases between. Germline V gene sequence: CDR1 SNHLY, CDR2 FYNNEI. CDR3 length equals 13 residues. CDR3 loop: CASSDSWQGKLFF. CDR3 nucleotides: TGTGCCAGCAGTGATTCTTGGCAGGGCAAACTGTTTTTT.

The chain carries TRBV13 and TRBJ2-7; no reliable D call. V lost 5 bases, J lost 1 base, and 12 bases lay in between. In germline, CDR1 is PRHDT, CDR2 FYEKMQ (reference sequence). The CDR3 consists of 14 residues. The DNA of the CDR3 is TGTGCCAGCAGCACCTCAACACCTTCCTACGAGCAGTACTTC. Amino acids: CASSTSTPSYEQYF.

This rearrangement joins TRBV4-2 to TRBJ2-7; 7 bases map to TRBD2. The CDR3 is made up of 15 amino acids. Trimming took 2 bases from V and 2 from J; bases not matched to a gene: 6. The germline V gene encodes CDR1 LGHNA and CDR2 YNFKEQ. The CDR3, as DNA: TGTGCCAGCAGCCAAACTAGCGCCGACGCCTACGAGCAGTACTTC. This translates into CASSQTSADAYEQYF.

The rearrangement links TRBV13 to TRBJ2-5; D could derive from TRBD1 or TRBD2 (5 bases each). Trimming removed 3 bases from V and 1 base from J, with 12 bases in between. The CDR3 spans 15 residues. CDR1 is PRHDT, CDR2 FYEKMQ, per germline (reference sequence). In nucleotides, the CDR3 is TGTGCCAGCAGCTTGCACGGGACGGCCCAAGAGACCCAGTACTTC. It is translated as CASSLHGTAQETQYF.

The CDR3 DNA follows: TGTGCCAGCCAAAGTTTGGGACAGTCCCAAGAGACCCAGTACTTC. This codes for CASQSLGQSQETQYF. The chain employs TRBV2 and TRBJ2-5; 7 bases align to TRBD1. The junction had 10 bases not matched to a gene; V was cut back by 8 bases and J by 1 base. Looked up from germline, CDR1 is SNHLY and CDR2 is FYNNEI. The CDR3 has 15 amino acids.

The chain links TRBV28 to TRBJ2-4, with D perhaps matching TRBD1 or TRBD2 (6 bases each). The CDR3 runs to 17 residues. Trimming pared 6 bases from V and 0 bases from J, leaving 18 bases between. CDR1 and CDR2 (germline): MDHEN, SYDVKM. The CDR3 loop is CASSLPGATKAKNIQYF. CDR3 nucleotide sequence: TGTGCCAGCAGCTTACCGGGGGCTACCAAAGCCAAAAACATTCAGTACTTC.

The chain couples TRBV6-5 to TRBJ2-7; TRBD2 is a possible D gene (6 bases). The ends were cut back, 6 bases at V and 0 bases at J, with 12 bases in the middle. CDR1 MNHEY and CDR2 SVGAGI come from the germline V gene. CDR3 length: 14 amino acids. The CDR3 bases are TGTGCCAGCAGCCCCGGGACTTCCTCCTACGAGCAGTACTTC. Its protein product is CASSPGTSSYEQYF.

The CDR3 coding sequence is TGCAGCGCCCCGACAGGGGTTCTCTACAATGAGCAGTTCTTC. This translates into CSAPTGVLYNEQFF. The chain recombines TRBV29-1 with TRBJ2-1, with TRBD1 matching 8 bases. The CDR3 has 14 residues. The germline CDR1 and CDR2 sequences are SQVTM and ANQGSEA. V dropped 7 bases and J dropped 3; count of bases not matched to a gene: 8.

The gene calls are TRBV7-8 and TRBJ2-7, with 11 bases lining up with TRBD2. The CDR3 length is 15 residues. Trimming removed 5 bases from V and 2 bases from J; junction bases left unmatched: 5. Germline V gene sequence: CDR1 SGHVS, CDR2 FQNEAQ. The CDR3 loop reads CASSPLAGGTYEQYF. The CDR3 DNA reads TGTGCCAGCAGCCCCCTAGCGGGAGGCACCTACGAGCAGTACTTC.

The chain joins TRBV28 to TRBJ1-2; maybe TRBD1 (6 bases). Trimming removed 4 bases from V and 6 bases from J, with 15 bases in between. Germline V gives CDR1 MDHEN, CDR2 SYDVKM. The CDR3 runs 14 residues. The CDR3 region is CASSSSGAVHGYTF. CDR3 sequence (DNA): TGTGCCAGCAGTTCGTCAGGGGCGGTCCATGGCTACACCTTC.

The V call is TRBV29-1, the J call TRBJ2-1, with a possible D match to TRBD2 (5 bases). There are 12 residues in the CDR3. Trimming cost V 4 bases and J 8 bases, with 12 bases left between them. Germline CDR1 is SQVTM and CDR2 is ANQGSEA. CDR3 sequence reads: CSVGLAYDEQFF. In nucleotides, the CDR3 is TGCAGCGTTGGGCTAGCTTACGATGAGCAGTTCTTC.